This T cell receptor beta chain appears in the sequencing data of a study of blood T cell repertoires in COVID-19. CDR1 MGHRA and CDR2 YSYEKL come from the germline V gene. CDR3 size: 17 residues. J was trimmed by 3 bases and V by 1 base; bases with no gene match: 7. Authors' methods: Reference gene primers were amplified, and this amplification served to estimate nucleated cell counts. Sequencing used immunoSEQ multiplex PCR; TCRdb keeps in-frame clones, though not all of them. That table gives V, J and clone size, and the DNA gave D and trimming. There are around 58,000 clones in the sample; roughly 90% occur only once, and around 13% lies in the top ten.

V usage is TRBV4-1 and J usage is TRBJ2-3; 10 bases fit TRBD2. The sequencing sample was made of peripheral blood. The TCR sequence derives from a man aged 60 to 75 with active COVID-19. CDR3 bases: TGCGCCAGCAGCCAAGTCCCGAGCGGGGGGGCAACAGATACGCAGTATTTT. Translated, it gives CASSQVPSGGATDTQYF.